Below, 7 T cell receptor beta chains from the same sample are listed, as sequenced in a study of T cells after yellow fever vaccination. TCRdb processed the 5' RACE reads anew with MiXCR; each CDR3 protein has one entry. This table holds 65,000 to 90,000 distinct CDR3 sequences, less than 15% found once. The source material was CD8+ T cells not binding an NS4B(214-222) dextramer, sorted from PBMCs, sampled roughly 20 days after the first yellow fever vaccination. Receptors were obtained from a man aged 18 to 29 who received the YFV17D yellow fever vaccine.

The table lists this clonotype with many counts. The rearrangement joins TRBV6-4 to TRBJ2-3; the match to TRBD2 covers 11 bases. Unmatched junction bases numbered 4, after V lost 3 bases and J lost 2 bases. The CDR3 is 16 residues long. The germline CDR1 and CDR2 sequences are MRHNA and SNTAGT. CDR3 in amino acids: CASSESSGGPTDTQYF. The CDR3 DNA is TGTGCCAGCAGTGAGTCTAGCGGGGGGCCCACAGATACGCAGTATTTT.

Ten or more counts support this clonotype. This chain joins TRBV28 and TRBJ2-3; D is ambiguous. V dropped 5 bases and J dropped 1 base, with 10 bases sitting between them. From germline, CDR1 is MDHEN and CDR2 SYDVKM. The CDR3 extends over 14 amino acids. As DNA, the CDR3 is TGTGCCAGCAGTACCCGGACCGGCACAGATACGCAGTATTTT. It yields the protein CASSTRTGTDTQYF.

The rearrangement uses TRBV5-1 and TRBJ2-1; no definite D call. CDR3 size: 16 residues. Germline loops: CDR1 SGHRS, CDR2 YFSETQ. The germline V and J ends were trimmed by 3 bases and 4 bases, with 17 bases remaining between them. The chain's CDR3 is CASSSYRTDDYNEQFF. As DNA, the CDR3 is TGCGCCAGCAGCTCTTACCGAACCGACGATTACAATGAGCAGTTCTTC.

The chain recombines TRBV6-6 with TRBJ1-1; no clear D. V was trimmed by 11 bases and J by 4 bases, leaving 14 bases between them. The CDR3 runs to 12 residues. Germline CDR1 MNHNY, CDR2 SVGAGI (reference sequence). CDR3 loop: CAGSSGSTEAFF. In DNA form, the CDR3 reads TGTGCCGGCTCGTCGGGGTCCACTGAAGCTTTCTTT.

The chain combines TRBV7-9 with TRBJ2-5, with 8 positions matching TRBD2. CDR1 and CDR2 from the germline V gene are SEHNR and FQNEAQ (reference sequence). V gave up 1 base and J gave up 3 bases; unmatched junction bases: 4. CDR3 length: 15 amino acids. CDR3 in amino acids: CASSLVQRGKETQYF. CDR3 bases: TGTGCCAGCAGCTTAGTCCAGCGGGGGAAAGAGACCCAGTACTTC. The full variable domain, its missing parts supplied by reference TRBV7-9 and TRBJ2-5, is DTGVSQNPRHKITKRGQNVTFRCDPISEHNRLYWYRQTLGQGPEFLTYFQNEAQLEKSRLLSDRFSAERPKGSFSTLEIQRTEQGDSAMYLCASSLVQRGKETQYFGPGTRLLVL.

This clonotype has a handful of counts. This CDR3 reads CASSPKVTAPNSPLHF. The CDR3 DNA sequence: TGCGCCAGCAGCCCGAAGGTGACAGCACCTAATTCACCCCTCCACTTT. The rearrangement joins TRBV4-3 to TRBJ1-6; D perhaps matches TRBD1 (5 bases). The germline V gene encodes CDR1 LGHNA and CDR2 YSLEER. There are 16 residues in the CDR3. V was pared by 4 bases and J by 6 bases, with 16 bases between.

The V call is TRBV6-1, the J call TRBJ1-1; D unclear. Germline values: CDR1 MNHNS, CDR2 SASEGT. V dropped 6 bases and J dropped 1 base, with 12 bases sitting between them. This CDR3 spans 14 amino acids. CDR3 DNA sequence: TGTGCCAGCAGGCCAGACCCTTGGAACACTGAAGCTTTCTTT. Its protein is CASRPDPWNTEAFF.